These 2 T cell receptor beta chains originate from one sample sequenced in a study of cytomegalovirus exposure and HLA in healthy donors (dated by TCRdb to about 2017). The library was generated by the immunoSEQ multiplex PCR assay. TCRdb's version of the immuneACCESS table is confined to in-frame rearrangements and falls short of the full clone set. An unresolved V gene accounts for under half of the shortfall where checked; the remainder is of unknown origin. For this sample there are roughly 60,000 clones; 90% to 95% appear just once. The biggest ten clones account for 2.2% of the sample. Sequences were obtained from PBMCs. The receptors shown here come from a woman under 40 in good health and CMV-seronegative.

J is TRBJ2-3 and V is TRBV30; 9 nucleotides agree with TRBD1. The length of the CDR3 is 14 residues. Germline values: CDR1 GTSNPN, CDR2 SVGIG (reference sequence). Trimming cost V 4 bases and J 1 base; bases outside gene matches: 3. The CDR3 loop is CAWNRQGGTDTQYF. For the CDR3, the DNA is TGTGCCTGGAACAGACAGGGGGGCACAGATACGCAGTATTTT.

The chain employs TRBV28 and TRBJ2-7; tentative D call: TRBD1 (6 bases). Germline CDR1 MDHEN, CDR2 SYDVKM. CDR3 size: 12 residues. With 6 bases removed from V and 7 bases from J, the gap between germline ends came to 13 bases. The DNA for the CDR3 is TGTGCCAGCAGGGTCGGGACACGAGAGCAGTACTTC. Protein sequence: CASRVGTREQYF.